The T cell receptor beta chain under discussion was sequenced for a study of T cell responses to AZD1222 COVID-19 vaccine. Background on the study: Both about-4-week and about-12-week second-dose recipients were combined.

Only in-frame clones appear in the TCRdb table, and some are missing; sequencing was by immunoSEQ multiplex PCR. The sample has 110,000 to 150,000 clones, more than 85% seen once. Study-level results: Among the donors, most were white British and more were female, and clonal diversity was possibly underestimated. Baseline seropositivity occurred in only a handful of AZD1222 recipients. Regions left unmutated in variants are reportedly the target of nearly half of spike-specific TCRs.

As concerns this clone: Its antigen is not known.

The starting material was peripheral blood, obtained on day 0 of AZD1222 vaccination. The receptor was isolated from an adult in good health.

The CDR3 region is CASSFQESPLHF. The DNA of the CDR3 is TGTGCCAGCAGCTTTCAGGAGTCACCCCTCCACTTT. V and J are TRBV7-9 and TRBJ1-6; D unclear. This CDR3 comprises 12 residues. The V and J ends lost 3 bases and 10 bases respectively, with 7 bases between them. Germline CDR1 reads SEHNR; CDR2 reads FQNEAQ (reference sequence). Full variable domain (missing parts from reference TRBV7-9 and TRBJ1-6): DTGVSQNPRHKITKRGQNVTFRCDPISEHNRLYWYRQTLGQGPEFLTYFQNEAQLEKSRLLSDRFSAERPKGSFSTLEIQRTEQGDSAMYLCASSFQESPLHFGNGTRLTVT.